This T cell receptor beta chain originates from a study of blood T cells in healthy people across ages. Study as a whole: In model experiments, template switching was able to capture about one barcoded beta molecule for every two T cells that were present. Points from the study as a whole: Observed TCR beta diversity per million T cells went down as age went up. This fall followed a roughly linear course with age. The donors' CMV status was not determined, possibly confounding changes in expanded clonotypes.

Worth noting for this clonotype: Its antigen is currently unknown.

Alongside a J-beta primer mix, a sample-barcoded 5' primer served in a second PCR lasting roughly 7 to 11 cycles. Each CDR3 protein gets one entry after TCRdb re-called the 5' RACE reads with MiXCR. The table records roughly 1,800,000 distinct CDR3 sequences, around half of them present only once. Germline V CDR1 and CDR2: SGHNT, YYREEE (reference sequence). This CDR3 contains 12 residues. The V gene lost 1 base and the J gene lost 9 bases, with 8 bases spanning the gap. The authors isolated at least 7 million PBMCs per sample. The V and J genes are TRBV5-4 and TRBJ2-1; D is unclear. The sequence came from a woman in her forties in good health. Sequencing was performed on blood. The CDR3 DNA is TGTGCCAGCAGCTTGAGGAGTAGTGAGCAGTTCTTC. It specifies CASSLRSSEQFF.